This T cell receptor beta chain stems from a study of response to subunit inactivated influenza vaccine. Study-level points and caveats: The authors suggested that few new T cells are recruited per seasonal influenza vaccination.

Using its own MiXCR run on the RT-PCR reads, TCRdb lists one record per CDR3 protein. The profile shows a few hundred thousand distinct CDR3 sequences, about 20% of them singletons. Of note for this clonotype: Its antigen is unidentified.

Germline loops: CDR1 DFQATT, CDR2 SNEGSKA (reference sequence). Trimming removed 6 bases from V and 1 base from J, with 27 bases in between. There are 18 residues in the CDR3. The genes are TRBV20-1 and TRBJ1-2; maybe TRBD1 (5 bases). Sample: PBMCs from blood, taken less than 22 months after vaccination. This TCR was sampled from a man aged 45 to 75 who received an inactivated influenza vaccine. The CDR3 DNA sequence: TGCAGTGCAAACCCCCGGGGGGAGACAGCAAAGTATAACTATGGCTACACCTTC. Encoded protein: CSANPRGETAKYNYGYTF.